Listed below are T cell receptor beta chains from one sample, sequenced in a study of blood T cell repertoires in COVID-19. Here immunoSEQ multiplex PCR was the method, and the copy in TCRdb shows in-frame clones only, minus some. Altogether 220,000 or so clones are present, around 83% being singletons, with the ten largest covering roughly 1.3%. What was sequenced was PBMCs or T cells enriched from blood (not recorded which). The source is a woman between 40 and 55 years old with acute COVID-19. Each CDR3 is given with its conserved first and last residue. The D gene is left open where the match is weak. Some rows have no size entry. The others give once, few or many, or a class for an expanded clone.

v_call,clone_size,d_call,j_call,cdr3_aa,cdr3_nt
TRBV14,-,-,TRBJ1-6,CASSQPGLLNSPLHF,TGTGCCAGCAGCCAACCGGGACTCCTAAATTCACCCCTCCACTTT
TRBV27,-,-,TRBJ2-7,CASSTFGAAYEQYF,TGTGCCAGCAGCACCTTTGGGGCAGCCTACGAGCAGTACTTC
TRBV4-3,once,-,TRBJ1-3,CASSAQGISGNTIYF,TGCGCCAGCAGCGCTCAGGGCATTTCTGGAAACACCATATATTTT
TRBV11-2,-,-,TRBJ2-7,CASSLNGDEQYF,TGTGCCAGCAGCTTAAACGGAGACGAGCAGTACTTC
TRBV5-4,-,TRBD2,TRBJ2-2,CASSLVGREGSAGELFF,TGTGCCAGCAGCTTAGTAGGGCGGGAGGGAAGTGCCGGGGAGCTGTTTTTT
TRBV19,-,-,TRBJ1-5,CASSRWAGGNQPQHF,TGTGCCAGTAGCCGGTGGGCAGGGGGCAATCAGCCCCAGCATTTT
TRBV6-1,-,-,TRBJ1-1,CASSESRFEAFF,TGTGCCAGCAGTGAAAGCCGGTTTGAAGCTTTCTTT
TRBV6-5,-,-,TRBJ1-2,CASRAGANYGYTF,TGTGCCAGCAGAGCTGGGGCCAACTATGGCTACACCTTC
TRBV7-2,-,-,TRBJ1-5,CASSGQINQPQHF,TGTGCCAGCTCGGGACAAATAAATCAGCCCCAGCATTTT
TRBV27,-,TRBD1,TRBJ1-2,CASSPGQGVYYGYTF,TGTGCCAGCAGCCCGGGACAGGGGGTATACTATGGCTACACCTTC
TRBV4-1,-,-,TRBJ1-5,CASSQGPDRRNQPQHF,TGCGCCAGCAGCCAAGGACCGGACAGACGTAATCAGCCCCAGCATTTT
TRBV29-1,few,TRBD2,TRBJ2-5,CSVQRLGGQETQYF,TGCAGCGTTCAGAGACTGGGGGGGCAAGAGACCCAGTACTTC
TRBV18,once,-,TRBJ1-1,CASSLPRHYTEAFF,TGTGCCAGCTCTCTCCCCAGACATTACACTGAAGCTTTCTTT
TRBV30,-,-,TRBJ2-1,CAWSVQAGGNEQFF,TGTGCCTGGAGTGTACAAGCGGGTGGCAATGAGCAGTTCTTC
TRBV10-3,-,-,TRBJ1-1,CAISDPGRGGTEAFF,TGTGCCATCAGTGATCCGGGCCGCGGGGGGACTGAAGCTTTCTTT
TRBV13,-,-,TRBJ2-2,CASSFVAGELFF,TGTGCCAGCAGCTTTGTAGCCGGGGAGCTGTTTTTT
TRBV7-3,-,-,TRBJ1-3,CASSLVGRDGNTIYF,TGTGCCAGCAGCTTAGTGGGCAGGGATGGAAACACCATATATTTT
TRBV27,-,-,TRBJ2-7,CASSFTQGIEYF,TGTGCCAGCAGTTTTACTCAGGGGATAGAGTACTTC
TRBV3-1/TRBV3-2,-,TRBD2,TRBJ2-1,CASTMGAGVNEQFF,TGTGCCAGCACCATGGGAGCGGGGGTTAATGAGCAGTTCTTC
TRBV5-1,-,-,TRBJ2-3,CASSSIYSTDTQYF,TGCGCCAGCAGCTCCATCTACTCCACAGATACGCAGTATTTT
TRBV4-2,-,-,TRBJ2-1,CASSQVRDTYNEQFF,TGTGCCAGCAGCCAAGTCCGGGACACCTACAATGAGCAGTTCTTC
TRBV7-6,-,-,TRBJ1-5,CASSLPRWPQHF,TGTGCCAGCAGCCTACCGCGTTGGCCCCAGCATTTT
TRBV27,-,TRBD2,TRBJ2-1,CASSRLGGLPPTEQFF,TGTGCCAGCAGTAGGCTGGGGGGACTACCGCCAACGGAGCAGTTCTTC
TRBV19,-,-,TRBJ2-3,CASRIPGSAGNTQYF,TGTGCCAGTCGAATTCCGGGCTCCGCGGGAAATACGCAGTATTTT
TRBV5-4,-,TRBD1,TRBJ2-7,CASSQDRGSYEQYF,TGTGCCAGCAGCCAGGACAGGGGGTCTTACGAGCAGTACTTC
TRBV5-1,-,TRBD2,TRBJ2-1,CASSLVAGGSYNEQFF,TGCGCCAGCAGCTTGGTAGCGGGGGGGTCCTACAATGAGCAGTTCTTC
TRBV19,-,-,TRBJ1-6,CASRERTGSYNSPLHF,TGTGCCAGTAGAGAAAGAACAGGGTCCTATAATTCACCCCTCCACTTT
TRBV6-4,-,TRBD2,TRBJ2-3,CASSSGGSADTQYF,TGTGCCAGCAGTTCCGGGGGGAGCGCAGATACGCAGTATTTT
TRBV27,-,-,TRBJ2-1,CASSLLGERSYNEQFF,TGTGCCAGCAGTTTACTTGGGGAGCGCTCCTACAATGAGCAGTTCTTC
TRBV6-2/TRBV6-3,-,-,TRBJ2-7,CASSITYEQYF,TGTGCCAGCAGTATAACCTACGAGCAGTACTTC
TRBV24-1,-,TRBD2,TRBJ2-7,CATSDPGTSGSYEQYF,TGTGCCACCAGTGACCCCGGGACTAGCGGGTCCTACGAGCAGTACTTC
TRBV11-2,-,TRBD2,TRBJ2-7,CASRREGPSEQYF,TGTGCCAGCCGGCGGGAGGGACCCAGCGAGCAGTACTTC
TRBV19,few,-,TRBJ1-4,CASKKGEEAKLFF,TGTGCCAGTAAGAAGGGGGAAGAGGCTAAACTGTTTTTT
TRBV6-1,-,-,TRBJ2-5,CASSDSGVRRETQYF,TGTGCCAGCAGTGATTCGGGGGTTCGAAGAGAGACCCAGTACTTC
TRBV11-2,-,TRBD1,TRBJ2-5,CASSYRDRRFLGETQYF,TGTGCCAGCAGCTACCGGGACAGGCGGTTCTTAGGAGAGACCCAGTACTTC
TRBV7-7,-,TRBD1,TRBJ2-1,CASSLGTGVNNEQFF,TGTGCCAGCAGCCTCGGGACAGGGGTCAACAATGAGCAGTTCTTC
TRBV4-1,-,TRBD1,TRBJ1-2,CASTRTGANYGYTF,TGCGCCAGCACCCGGACAGGGGCTAACTATGGCTACACCTTC
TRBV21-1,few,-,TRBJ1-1,CASKTTGTEAFF,TGTGCCAGCAAGACGACAGGCACTGAAGCTTTCTTT
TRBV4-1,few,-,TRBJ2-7,CASSHSNRDEQYF,TGCGCCAGCAGCCACTCCAACAGGGACGAGCAGTACTTC
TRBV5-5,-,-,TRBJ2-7,CASSLGRDGPYEQYF,TGTGCCAGCAGCTTGGGCAGGGATGGGCCATACGAGCAGTACTTC
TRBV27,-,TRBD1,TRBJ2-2,CASSFVTGDITGELFF,TGTGCCAGCAGTTTCGTCACAGGGGACATCACCGGGGAGCTGTTTTTT
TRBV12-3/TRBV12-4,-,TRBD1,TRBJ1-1,CASRRTGKAFF,TGTGCCAGCAGGCGGACAGGGAAAGCTTTCTTT
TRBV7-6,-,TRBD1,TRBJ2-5,CASSFGQGEQTQYF,TGTGCCAGCAGCTTTGGACAGGGGGAACAGACCCAGTACTTC
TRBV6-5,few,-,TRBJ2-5,CASSKYSGETQYF,TGTGCCAGCAGTAAATATAGCGGAGAGACCCAGTACTTC
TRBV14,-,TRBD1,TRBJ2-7,CASSQPGTGTYEQYF,TGTGCCAGCAGCCAACCCGGGACAGGGACGTACGAGCAGTACTTC
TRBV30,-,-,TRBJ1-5,CAWSPGGTLYSNQPQHF,TGTGCCTGGTCCCCCGGAGGGACCCTATATAGCAATCAGCCCCAGCATTTT
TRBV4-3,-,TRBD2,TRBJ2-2,CASSQGLAGGPGGELFF,TGCGCCAGCAGCCAGGGGCTAGCGGGGGGGCCTGGCGGGGAGCTGTTTTTT
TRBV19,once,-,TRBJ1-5,CASSLFRGPTGNQPQHF,TGTGCCAGTAGTTTATTCCGAGGTCCGACTGGCAATCAGCCCCAGCATTTT
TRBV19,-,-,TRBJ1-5,CASSWGVGSNQPQHF,TGTGCCAGTAGTTGGGGGGTGGGTAGCAATCAGCCCCAGCATTTT
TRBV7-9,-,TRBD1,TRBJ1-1,CASSDRDRVNTEAFF,TGTGCCAGCAGCGACCGGGACAGGGTGAACACTGAAGCTTTCTTT
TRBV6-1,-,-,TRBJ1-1,CASSAQLGGGNTEAFF,TGTGCCAGCAGTGCGCAGCTGGGGGGTGGGAACACTGAAGCTTTCTTT
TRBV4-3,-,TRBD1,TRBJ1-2,CASSQETGAYYGYTF,TGCGCCAGCAGCCAAGAAACAGGGGCCTACTATGGCTACACCTTC
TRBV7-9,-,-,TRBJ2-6,CASSLRAGANVLTF,TGTGCCAGCAGCTTACGGGCTGGGGCCAACGTCCTGACTTTC
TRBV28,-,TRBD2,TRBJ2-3,CASRPLAGETDTQYF,TGTGCCAGCAGGCCACTAGCGGGAGAAACAGATACGCAGTATTTT
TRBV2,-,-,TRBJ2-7,CASREQGSSYEQYF,TGTGCCAGCAGAGAACAGGGATCCTCCTACGAGCAGTACTTC
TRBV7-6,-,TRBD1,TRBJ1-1,CASSSNRGEAFF,TGTGCCAGCAGCTCGAACAGGGGTGAAGCTTTCTTT
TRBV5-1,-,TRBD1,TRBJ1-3,CASSSTLQGSAGNTIYF,TGCGCCAGCAGCTCAACCCTACAGGGGTCTGCTGGAAACACCATATATTTT
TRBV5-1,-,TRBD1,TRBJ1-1,CASNGQGSLNTEAFF,TGCGCCAGTAACGGACAGGGATCTCTGAACACTGAAGCTTTCTTT